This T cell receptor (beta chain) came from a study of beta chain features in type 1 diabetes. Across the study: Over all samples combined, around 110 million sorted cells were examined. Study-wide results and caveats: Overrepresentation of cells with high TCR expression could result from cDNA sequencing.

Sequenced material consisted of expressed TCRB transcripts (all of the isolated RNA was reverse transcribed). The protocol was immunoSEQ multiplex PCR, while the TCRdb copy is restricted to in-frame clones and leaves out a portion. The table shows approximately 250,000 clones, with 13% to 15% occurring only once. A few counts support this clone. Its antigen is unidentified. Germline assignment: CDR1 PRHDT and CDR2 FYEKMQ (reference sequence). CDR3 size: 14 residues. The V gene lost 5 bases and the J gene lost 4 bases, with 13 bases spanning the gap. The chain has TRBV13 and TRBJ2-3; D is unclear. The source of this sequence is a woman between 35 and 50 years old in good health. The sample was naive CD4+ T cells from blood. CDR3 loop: CASSPARHPDTQYF. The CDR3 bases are TGTGCCAGCAGCCCCGCCAGGCACCCAGATACGCAGTATTTT.